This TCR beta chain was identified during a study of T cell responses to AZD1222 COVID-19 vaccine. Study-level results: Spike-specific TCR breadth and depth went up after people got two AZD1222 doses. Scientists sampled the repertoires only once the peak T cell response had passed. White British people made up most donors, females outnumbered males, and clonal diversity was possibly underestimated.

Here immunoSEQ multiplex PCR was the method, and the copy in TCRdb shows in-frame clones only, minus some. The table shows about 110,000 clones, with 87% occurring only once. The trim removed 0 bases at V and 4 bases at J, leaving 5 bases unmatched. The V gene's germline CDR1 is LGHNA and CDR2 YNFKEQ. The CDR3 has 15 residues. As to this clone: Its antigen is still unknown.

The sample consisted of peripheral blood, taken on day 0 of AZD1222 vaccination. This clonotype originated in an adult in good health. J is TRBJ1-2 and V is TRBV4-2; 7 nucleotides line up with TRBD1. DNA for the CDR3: TGTGCCAGCAGCCAAGATGGGACAGAAGGCTATGGCTACACCTTC. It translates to CASSQDGTEGYGYTF.